These T cell receptor beta chains were read from a single sample in a study of early T cells in non-severe SARS-CoV-2 infection. From the 5' RACE reads, TCRdb called clonotypes with MiXCR, one entry per CDR3 protein. The data hold roughly 80,000 distinct CDR3 sequences, with roughly 16% observed a single time. The sequencing input was whole blood. The receptors were gathered from an adult who was a healthcare worker with PCR-confirmed SARS-CoV-2 infection or an uninfected control (not recorded which). CDR3s include the opening cysteine and the closing phenylalanine or tryptophan. Each record gives: V gene, J gene, clone size, D gene, CDR3 protein, CDR3 DNA. D genes are given only for firm matches. The size of a clone is reported for some rows only, either as once, few or many, or as a class for expanded clones.

TRBV20-1	TRBJ2-3	.	.	CSARDRADTQYF	TGCAGTGCTAGAGATAGGGCAGATACGCAGTATTTT
TRBV20-1	TRBJ2-7	.	TRBD1	CSARDQGQPYEQYF	TGCAGTGCTAGAGACCAGGGACAGCCCTACGAGCAGTACTTC
TRBV5-5	TRBJ1-4	.	.	CASSPRTQGVEKLFF	TGTGCCAGCAGCCCACGAACACAGGGTGTCGAAAAACTGTTTTTT
TRBV6-1	TRBJ2-7	.	.	CASNNPPPCEQYF	TGTGCCAGCAACAATCCGCCTCCCTGCGAGCAGTACTTC
TRBV12-3/TRBV12-4	TRBJ1-2	many	.	CASNLGGAAYGYTF	TGTGCCAGCAACCTGGGAGGAGCGGCCTATGGCTACACCTTC
TRBV3-1	TRBJ2-3	many	.	CASSPQGRTDTQYF	TGTGCCAGCAGCCCTCAGGGTCGCACAGATACGCAGTATTTT
TRBV11-2	TRBJ1-2	many	.	CASSPRGAGYTF	TGTGCCAGCAGCCCGCGCGGGGCTGGCTACACCTTC
TRBV29-1	TRBJ1-1	.	.	CSVPFAAGGGEAFF	TGCAGCGTTCCGTTCGCGGCAGGCGGGGGTGAAGCTTTCTTT
TRBV20-1	TRBJ1-1	few	.	CSAFRTLGEAFF	TGCAGTGCCTTCCGGACCCTCGGGGAAGCTTTCTTT
TRBV29-1	TRBJ1-1	.	.	CSARGAQTEAFF	TGCAGCGCTCGGGGGGCGCAAACTGAAGCTTTCTTT
TRBV5-1	TRBJ2-2	few	.	CASSLAATGELFF	TGCGCCAGCAGCTTGGCTGCCACCGGGGAGCTGTTTTTT
TRBV4-3	TRBJ2-2	few	TRBD2	CASSQAMTSGTGELFF	TGCGCCAGCAGCCAAGCGATGACTAGCGGCACCGGGGAGCTGTTTTTT
TRBV7-9	TRBJ2-5	few	.	CASSRRRRNQETQYF	TGTGCCAGCAGCCGGAGGAGACGGAACCAAGAGACCCAGTACTTC
TRBV4-2	TRBJ2-5	.	.	CASSQDRRGKRETQYF	TGTGCCAGCAGCCAAGATCGAAGAGGGAAGAGAGAGACCCAGTACTTC
TRBV9	TRBJ1-2	.	TRBD1	CASSIRTGGPDYGYTF	TGTGCCAGCAGCATTAGGACAGGGGGCCCTGACTATGGCTACACCTTC
TRBV9	TRBJ2-3	few	.	CASSPNAGNTDTQYF	TGTGCCAGCAGCCCCAACGCGGGGAACACAGATACGCAGTATTTT
TRBV9	TRBJ1-3	.	.	CASSGFGVGGASGNTIYF	TGTGCCAGCAGCGGATTTGGGGTCGGGGGCGCTTCTGGAAACACCATATATTTT
TRBV27	TRBJ2-7	.	TRBD2	CASSSPTRMASGSYEQYF	TGTGCCAGCAGTTCCCCCACCCGTATGGCTAGCGGGAGTTACGAGCAGTACTTC
TRBV28	TRBJ1-2	.	TRBD1	CASRGQGDYGYTF	TGTGCCAGCCGGGGACAGGGGGACTATGGCTACACCTTC
TRBV5-1	TRBJ2-2	.	.	CASSLVSSERPGSGELFF	TGCGCCAGCAGCTTGGTCTCCAGTGAGCGTCCTGGGTCCGGGGAGCTGTTTTTT
TRBV11-2	TRBJ2-7	few	TRBD1	CASRRGQGNSYEQYF	TGTGCCAGCCGACGAGGACAGGGCAACTCCTACGAGCAGTACTTC
TRBV7-2	TRBJ2-6	many	TRBD2	CASSLDRPLGGSARSGANVLTF	TGTGCCAGCAGCTTAGACAGGCCGTTAGGCGGGAGCGCGCGCTCTGGGGCCAACGTCCTGACTTTC
TRBV28	TRBJ2-2	.	.	CASSWATGELFF	TGTGCCAGCAGCTGGGCAACCGGGGAGCTGTTTTTT
TRBV28	TRBJ1-5	.	.	CASTLPGQPQHF	TGTGCCAGCACCCTACCGGGGCAGCCCCAGCATTTT
TRBV28	TRBJ1-1	.	.	CASRAPGQNTEAFF	TGTGCCAGCAGGGCACCGGGACAAAACACTGAAGCTTTCTTT
TRBV28	TRBJ1-4	few	.	CASSSFPGGLATNEKLFF	TGTGCCAGCAGTTCATTCCCGGGAGGGTTGGCAACTAATGAAAAACTGTTTTTT
TRBV11-2	TRBJ2-2	.	.	CASSWRVQNTGELFF	TGTGCCAGCAGCTGGAGGGTACAGAACACCGGGGAGCTGTTTTTT
TRBV6-5	TRBJ2-6	few	.	CASSRGRTSGANVLTF	TGTGCCAGCTCTAGGGGACGGACCTCTGGGGCCAACGTCCTGACTTTC
TRBV3-1	TRBJ2-7	medium-sized	.	CASSPRQAYYEQYF	TGTGCCAGCAGCCCGAGACAGGCGTACTACGAGCAGTACTTC
TRBV5-4	TRBJ1-1	medium-sized	.	CASQPDTGGVAEAFF	TGTGCCAGCCAGCCTGACACTGGGGGAGTAGCTGAAGCTTTCTTT
TRBV7-6	TRBJ2-7	.	.	CASSPRDTTYEQYF	TGTGCCAGCAGCCCCCGGGACACCACCTACGAGCAGTACTTC
TRBV29-1	TRBJ1-1	many	.	CSATPRMNTEAFF	TGCAGCGCAACCCCGAGAATGAACACTGAAGCTTTCTTT
TRBV19	TRBJ2-4	few	.	CASSLTARTAKNIQYF	TGTGCCAGTAGTCTGACGGCCAGGACAGCCAAAAACATTCAGTACTTC
TRBV28	TRBJ1-6	many	TRBD1	CASIKDRNNSPLHF	TGTGCCAGCATCAAGGACAGGAATAATTCACCCCTCCACTTT
TRBV14	TRBJ2-1	.	.	CASSRTKNEQFF	TGTGCCAGCAGCCGGACTAAGAATGAGCAGTTCTTC
TRBV5-6	TRBJ2-1	.	TRBD2	CASSKTSGGAPEQFF	TGTGCCAGCAGCAAGACTAGCGGGGGGGCCCCTGAGCAGTTCTTC
TRBV29-1	TRBJ2-1	.	.	CSVAWKDEQFF	TGCAGCGTCGCCTGGAAGGATGAGCAGTTCTTC
TRBV15	TRBJ2-3	.	.	CATSIPHGTDTQYF	TGTGCCACCAGCATTCCACATGGCACAGATACGCAGTATTTT
TRBV6-5	TRBJ1-1	few	.	CASSYSGAWVTEAFF	TGTGCCAGCAGTTACTCGGGGGCTTGGGTCACTGAAGCTTTCTTT
TRBV7-2	TRBJ2-1	.	.	CASSSQGSSYNEQFF	TGTGCCAGCAGCTCACAGGGCAGCTCCTACAATGAGCAGTTCTTC
TRBV12-3/TRBV12-4	TRBJ2-3	.	TRBD2	CASSFIPGLAFTSTDTQYF	TGTGCCAGCAGTTTTATTCCGGGACTAGCCTTTACTAGCACAGATACGCAGTATTTT
TRBV11-2	TRBJ2-7	.	TRBD2	CASSRTSGGPTSYEQYF	TGTGCCAGCAGCCGGACTAGCGGGGGCCCCACCTCCTACGAGCAGTACTTC
TRBV28	TRBJ2-1	few	.	CASREEGVQFF	TGTGCCAGCAGAGAGGAAGGAGTGCAGTTCTTC
TRBV12-3/TRBV12-4	TRBJ2-7	.	TRBD1	CASSLRDRGDEQYF	TGTGCCAGCAGCCTTCGGGACAGGGGAGACGAGCAGTACTTC
TRBV29-1	TRBJ1-4	many	.	CSVRGVNEKLFF	TGCAGCGTTCGCGGTGTCAATGAAAAACTGTTTTTT
TRBV13	TRBJ2-5	few	TRBD2	CASGPSGAYQETQYF	TGTGCCAGCGGGCCTAGCGGAGCGTACCAAGAGACCCAGTACTTC
TRBV6-2/TRBV6-3	TRBJ2-7	many	.	CASSYSPNYEQYF	TGTGCCAGCAGTTACTCCCCTAACTACGAGCAGTACTTC
TRBV5-1	TRBJ2-3	many	.	CASSHGTASSTDTQYF	TGCGCCAGCAGCCACGGGACGGCCTCTAGCACAGATACGCAGTATTTT
TRBV20-1	TRBJ1-2	few	.	CSARDQWTDHYGYTF	TGCAGTGCTAGAGATCAGTGGACAGATCACTATGGCTACACCTTC
TRBV19	TRBJ2-7	once	TRBD1	CATQPTGGIHEQYF	TGTGCCACCCAGCCCACAGGGGGCATTCACGAGCAGTACTTC
TRBV19	TRBJ1-2	.	TRBD1	CASIKTGEGGYTF	TGTGCCAGTATTAAAACAGGGGAAGGTGGCTACACCTTC
TRBV4-1	TRBJ1-2	.	.	CASSQERQDWRYTF	TGCGCCAGCAGCCAAGAGCGGCAGGACTGGCGCTACACCTTC
TRBV7-9	TRBJ1-3	.	.	CASSLTGSSGNTIYF	TGTGCCAGCAGCTTAACAGGGAGCTCTGGAAACACCATATATTTT
TRBV30	TRBJ2-7	few	.	CAWGLGYEQYF	TGTGCCTGGGGTCTGGGATACGAGCAGTACTTC
TRBV19	TRBJ1-5	many	.	CASSYRTQGRVQPQHF	TGTGCCAGTAGTTACAGGACCCAGGGACGGGTTCAGCCCCAGCATTTT
TRBV14	TRBJ2-7	few	.	CASSQGPGPSYEQYF	TGTGCCAGCAGCCAGGGGCCGGGACCGTCCTACGAGCAGTACTTC
TRBV29-1	TRBJ1-1	few	TRBD1	CSADRGVSEAFF	TGCAGCGCGGACAGGGGGGTTTCTGAAGCTTTCTTT
TRBV5-4	TRBJ2-7	.	.	CASSLGAGLGYEQYF	TGTGCCAGCAGCTTGGGGGCAGGGCTCGGCTACGAGCAGTACTTC
TRBV6-5	TRBJ1-1	few	.	CASSYMGYTEAFF	TGTGCCAGCAGTTACATGGGCTACACTGAAGCTTTCTTT
TRBV4-3	TRBJ1-3	.	.	CASSQDPNNSGNTIYF	TGCGCCAGCAGCCAAGATCCCAACAACTCTGGAAACACCATATATTTT